The next 10 T cell receptor beta chains were all read from a single sample in a study of T cell clonality in common variable immunodeficiency. The method was immunoSEQ multiplex PCR; TCRdb's version includes in-frame clones alone and lacks a portion of them. Recorded here are approximately 56,000 clones, with no singletons, and the ten leading clones hold 2% to 2.5%. Source material: peripheral blood mononuclear cells. The receptor set was obtained from a person between 18 and 75 years old in good health.

Many counts were recorded for this clone. Read data end 3 residues before the CDR3 end; the end is taken from the germline J gene. The J gene is TRBJ2-5, the V gene TRBV28, with TRBD1 matching 8 bases. The CDR3 loop spans 14 amino acids. Germline CDR1 reads MDHEN; CDR2 reads SYDVKM. Trimming at V came to 7 bases and at J to 5 bases, leaving 9 bases not matched to a gene. The CDR3 reads CASKPQGAGETQYF. CDR3 bases read: TGTGCCAGCAAACCTCAGGGGGCAGGGGAGACC.

This clone was observed at least ten times. The observed sequence ends 3 residues before the CDR3 terminus, with the missing tail filled in from the germline J gene. The rearrangement joins TRBV5-1 to TRBJ2-1; D is unclear. The germline V and J ends were trimmed by 0 bases and 0 bases, with 10 bases remaining between them. Germline CDR1 reads SGHRS; CDR2 reads YFSETQ. This CDR3 is built from 16 residues. The CDR3 DNA, read in part, is TGCGCCAGCAGCTTGGGGGCAGGAAGCTCCTACAATGAG. Translated: CASSLGAGSSYNE. The entire CDR3 protein is CASSLGAGSSYNEQFF.

This clone has at least ten counts. The read falls 3 residues short of the CDR3 end, and the missing part is taken from the germline J gene. J is TRBJ1-5 and V is TRBV7-2, with D perhaps TRBD1 (5 bases). V lost 2 bases to trimming and J lost 6 bases, with 11 bases between them. CDR1 is SGHTA, CDR2 FQGNSA, per germline. The CDR3 length is 14 residues. The part of the CDR3 DNA that was read is TGTGCCAGCAGCTTATCAGGGTTGGGTCAGCCC. Translating gives CASSLSGLGQP. The complete CDR3 reads CASSLSGLGQPQHF.

This clone was seen only a few times. The CDR3 goes on 3 residues after the read ends, and that part is filled in from the germline J gene. The rearrangement uses TRBV20-1 and TRBJ2-1, with 13 positions matching TRBD2. The V segment lost 1 base and the J segment 5 bases; nucleotides outside the gene matches: 8. This CDR3 has 17 residues. Germline V lookup: CDR1 DFQATT, CDR2 SNEGSKA (reference sequence). The covered CDR3 bases are TGCAGTGCTAGAGGACTAGCGGGAGGCACAGTCCACAATGAG. This encodes CSARGLAGGTVHNE. The CDR3 in full is CSARGLAGGTVHNEQFF.

In its sample, this clone was seen many times. The sequenced fragment ends 3 residues before the CDR3 boundary, so the rest is inferred from the germline J gene. The chain carries TRBV19 and TRBJ2-5; 10 positions agree with TRBD1. Per the germline V gene, CDR1 is LNHDA and CDR2 is SQIVND (reference sequence). The CDR3 extends over 14 amino acids. V trimming: 4 bases; J trimming: 5 bases; junction bases outside the gene matches: 4. The part of the CDR3 DNA that was read is TGTGCCAGTAGTAGGGGACAGGGGATGGAGACC. Translating it yields CASSRGQGMET. The whole CDR3 sequence reads CASSRGQGMETQYF. Using reference TRBV19 and TRBJ2-5 for the parts outside the CDR3, the full variable domain is DGGITQSPKYLFRKEGQNVTLSCEQNLNHDAMYWYRQDPGQGLRLIYYSQIVNDFQKGDIAEGYSVSREKKESFPLTVTSAQKNPTAFYLCASSRGQGMETQYFGPGTRLLVL.

This clone was picked up many times. Read data end 3 residues before the CDR3 end; the end is taken from the germline J gene. The V call is TRBV20-1, the J call TRBJ2-2, with a weak D call TRBD1 (6 bases). V was clipped by 3 bases and J by 1 base, with 9 bases between them. The CDR3 is made up of 14 amino acids. The V gene's germline CDR1 is DFQATT and CDR2 SNEGSKA (reference sequence). The covered CDR3 bases are TGCAGTGCTAGTGTGGGACAGAACACCGGGGAG. Amino acids: CSASVGQNTGE. The complete CDR3 reads CSASVGQNTGELFF.

This clone was picked up many times. The CDR3 goes on 3 residues after the read ends, and that part is filled in from the germline J gene. The chain recombines TRBV19 with TRBJ1-6; possible D gene TRBD1, 5 bases. V was cut by 5 bases and J by 10 bases, with 9 bases left in between. Germline V gene lookup returns CDR1 LNHDA and CDR2 SQIVND (reference sequence). The CDR3 has 12 residues. The CDR3 here is CASSFQGSPLHF. The CDR3 DNA, read in part, is TGTGCCAGTAGTTTCCAGGGATCACCC.

This clone has ten or more counts. The CDR3 bases that were read are TGTGCCAGCAGGGGGACAGGCCGCTCCTACGAG. Amino acids: CASRGTGRSYE. The full-length CDR3 reads as CASRGTGRSYEQYF. This sequence joins TRBV12-3 or TRBV12-4 and TRBJ2-7; 8 bases fit TRBD1. The read comes to an end 3 residues before the CDR3 does, leaving the germline J gene to fill in the end. Unmatched junction bases numbered 4, after V lost 6 bases and J lost 0 bases. The CDR3 extends over 14 amino acids.

This clone has more than one count but fewer than ten. The read ends 3 residues shy of where the CDR3 ends; the end is completed using the germline J gene. V usage is TRBV5-1 and J usage is TRBJ2-3; the D gene is possibly TRBD1 (7 bases). The CDR3 contains 15 residues. From germline, CDR1 is SGHRS and CDR2 YFSETQ. The CDR3 DNA, read in part, is TGCGCCAGCAGCTCAGGGGGGCAGTGGAAAGAGACG. Translation: CASSSGGQWKET. The complete CDR3 reads CASSSGGQWKETQYF.

This clone was counted ten times or more. The part of the CDR3 DNA that was read is TGTGCCAGCACCATTATAGCGGGAGGGTTTTCGGGCAGTGAG. This sequence encodes CASTIIAGGFSGSE. The CDR3 as a whole reads CASTIIAGGFSGSEQFF. The chain recombines TRBV7-3 with TRBJ2-1; 11 bases agree with TRBD2. Read data end 3 residues before the CDR3 end; the end is taken from the germline J gene. CDR3 length: 17 residues. CDR1 is SGHTA, CDR2 FQGTGA, per germline. V gave up 7 bases and J gave up 9 bases; unmatched junction bases: 17.